The TCR beta chain under discussion was sequenced for a study of Graves' ophthalmopathy and Graves' hyperthyroidism. Looking at the study overall: Ahead of any treatment, peripheral blood was obtained at the initial diagnosis.

This clonotype occurred many times. Amplification targeted the TCR beta CDR3 regions, with RNA transcripts as the source material. HTBI-primed first-round RT-PCR preceded second-round multiplex PCR. TCRdb reprocessed the multiplex PCR reads with MiXCR, giving one entry per CDR3 protein. The sample lists fewer than 650,000 distinct CDR3 sequences; about 20% were seen once. The junction had 6 bases not matched to a gene; V was cut back by 5 bases and J by 15 bases. This CDR3 has 11 amino acids. Looked up from germline, CDR1 is MNHNS and CDR2 is SASEGT. This receptor was obtained from a woman aged 18-30 years with stable Graves' hyperthyroidism. Some clones in this sample may be carry-over from other donors' samples. Sequencing used peripheral blood. The V gene is TRBV6-1, the J gene TRBJ2-1, with 8 bases aligning to TRBD2. The CDR3: CASSRSGSWFF. The CDR3 DNA is TGTGCCAGCAGTCGGAGCGGGAGTTGGTTCTTC.